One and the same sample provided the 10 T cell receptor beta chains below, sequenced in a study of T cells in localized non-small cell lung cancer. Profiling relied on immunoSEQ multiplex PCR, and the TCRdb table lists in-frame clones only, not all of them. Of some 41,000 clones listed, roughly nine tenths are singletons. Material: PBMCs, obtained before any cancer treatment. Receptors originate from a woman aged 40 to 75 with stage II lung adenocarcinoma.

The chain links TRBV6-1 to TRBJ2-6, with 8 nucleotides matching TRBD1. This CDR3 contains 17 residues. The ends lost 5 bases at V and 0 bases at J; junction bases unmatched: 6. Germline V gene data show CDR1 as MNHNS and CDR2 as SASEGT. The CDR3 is CASSQDRGYSGANVLTF. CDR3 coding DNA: TGTGCCAGCAGTCAAGACAGGGGTTACTCTGGGGCCAACGTCCTGACTTTC.

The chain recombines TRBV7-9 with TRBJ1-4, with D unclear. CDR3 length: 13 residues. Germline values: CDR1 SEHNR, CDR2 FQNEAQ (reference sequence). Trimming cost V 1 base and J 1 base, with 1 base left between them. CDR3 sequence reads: CASSLVTNEKLFF. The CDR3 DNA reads TGTGCCAGCAGCTTAGTAACTAATGAAAAACTGTTTTTT. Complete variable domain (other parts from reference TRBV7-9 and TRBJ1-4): DTGVSQNPRHKITKRGQNVTFRCDPISEHNRLYWYRQTLGQGPEFLTYFQNEAQLEKSRLLSDRFSAERPKGSFSTLEIQRTEQGDSAMYLCASSLVTNEKLFFGSGTQLSVL.

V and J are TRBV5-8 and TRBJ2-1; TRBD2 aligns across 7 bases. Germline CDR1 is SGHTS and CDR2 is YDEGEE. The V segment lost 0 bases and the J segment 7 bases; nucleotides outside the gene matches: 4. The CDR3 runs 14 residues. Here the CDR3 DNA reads TGTGCCAGCAGCTTGGGACTAGCAAGAAATGAGCAGTTCTTC. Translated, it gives CASSLGLARNEQFF.

CDR3 sequence: CASAGTGGDEKLFF. The CDR3 DNA reads TGTGCCAGTGCTGGGACAGGGGGCGATGAAAAACTGTTTTTT. V is TRBV19 and J is TRBJ1-4, with 12 bases identical to TRBD1. With 8 bases clipped from V and 6 bases from J, the junction kept 4 bases outside the gene matches. The germline gives CDR1 LNHDA, CDR2 SQIVND (reference sequence). The CDR3 loop spans 14 amino acids.

CDR3 in DNA: TGTGCCAGCACGGGGGGGACAGGGCTTTCACCCCTCCACTTT. Translated: CASTGGTGLSPLHF. V gene TRBV2 combines with J gene TRBJ1-6; 9 bases are a match to TRBD1. J lost 9 bases, V lost 7 bases, and 7 bases had no gene match. Per germline, CDR1 SNHLY and CDR2 FYNNEI. The CDR3 length is 14 residues.

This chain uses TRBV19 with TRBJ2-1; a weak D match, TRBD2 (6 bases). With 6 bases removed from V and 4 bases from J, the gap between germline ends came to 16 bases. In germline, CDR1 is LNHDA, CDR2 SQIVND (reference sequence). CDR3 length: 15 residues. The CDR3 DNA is TGTGCCAGTAGCCTCCTGGGGGAGGAGTACAATGAGCAGTTCTTC. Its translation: CASSLLGEEYNEQFF.

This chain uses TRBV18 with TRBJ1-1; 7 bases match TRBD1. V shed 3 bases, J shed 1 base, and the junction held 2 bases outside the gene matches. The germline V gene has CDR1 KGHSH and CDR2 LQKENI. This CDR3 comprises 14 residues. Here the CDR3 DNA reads TGTGCCAGCTCACCGAACAGGGGGAACACTGAAGCTTTCTTT. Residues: CASSPNRGNTEAFF.

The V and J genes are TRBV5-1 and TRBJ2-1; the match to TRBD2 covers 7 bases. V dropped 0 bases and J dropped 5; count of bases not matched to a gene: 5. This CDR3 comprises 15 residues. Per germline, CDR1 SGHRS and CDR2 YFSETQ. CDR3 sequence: CASSLVAGANNEQFF. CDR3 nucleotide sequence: TGCGCCAGCAGCTTGGTGGCGGGAGCGAACAATGAGCAGTTCTTC.

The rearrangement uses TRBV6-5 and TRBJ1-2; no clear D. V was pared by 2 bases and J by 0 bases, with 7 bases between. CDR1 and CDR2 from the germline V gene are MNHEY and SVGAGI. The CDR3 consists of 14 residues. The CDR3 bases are TGTGCCAGCAGTTACGCGGCCTCTAACTATGGCTACACCTTC. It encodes CASSYAASNYGYTF.

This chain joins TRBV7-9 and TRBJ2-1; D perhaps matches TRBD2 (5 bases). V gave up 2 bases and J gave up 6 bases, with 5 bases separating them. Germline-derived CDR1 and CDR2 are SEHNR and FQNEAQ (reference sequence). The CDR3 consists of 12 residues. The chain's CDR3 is CASSLSGNEQFF. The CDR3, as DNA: TGTGCCAGCAGCTTAAGCGGCAATGAGCAGTTCTTC.